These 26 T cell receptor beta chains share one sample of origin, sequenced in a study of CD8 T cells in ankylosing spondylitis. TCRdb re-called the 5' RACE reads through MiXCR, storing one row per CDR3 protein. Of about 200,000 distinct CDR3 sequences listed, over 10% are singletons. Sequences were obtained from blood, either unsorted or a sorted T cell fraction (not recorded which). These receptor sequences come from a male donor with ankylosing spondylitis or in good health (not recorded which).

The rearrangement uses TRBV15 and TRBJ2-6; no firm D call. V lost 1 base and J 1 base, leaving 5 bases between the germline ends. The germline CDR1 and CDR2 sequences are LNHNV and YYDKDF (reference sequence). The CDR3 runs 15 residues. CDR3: CATSRAQSGANVLTF. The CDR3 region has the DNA TGTGCCACCAGCAGAGCCCAGTCTGGGGCCAACGTCCTGACTTTC.

CDR3 coding DNA: TGCGCCAGCAGCCCCCCCGGGGGGATCTCTGGGGCCAACGTCCTGACTTTC. It translates to CASSPPGGISGANVLTF. J is TRBJ2-6 and V is TRBV4-1; 7 bases line up with TRBD2. Germline V lookup: CDR1 MGHRA, CDR2 YSYEKL. The CDR3 has 17 residues. Trimming took 4 bases from V and 0 from J; bases not matched to a gene: 6.

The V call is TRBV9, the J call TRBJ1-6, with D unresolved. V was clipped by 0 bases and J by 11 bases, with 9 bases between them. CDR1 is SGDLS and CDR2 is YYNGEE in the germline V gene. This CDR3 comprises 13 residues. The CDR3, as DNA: TGTGCCAGCAGCGTAGCCCCCCGGACACCCCTCCACTTT. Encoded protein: CASSVAPRTPLHF.

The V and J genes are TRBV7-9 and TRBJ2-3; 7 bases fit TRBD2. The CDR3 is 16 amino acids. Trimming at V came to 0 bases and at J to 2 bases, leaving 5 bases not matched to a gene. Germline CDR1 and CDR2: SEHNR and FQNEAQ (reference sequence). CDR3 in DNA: TGTGCCAGCAGCTTAGCCCCAGCGGGATCCACAGATACGCAGTATTTT. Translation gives CASSLAPAGSTDTQYF.

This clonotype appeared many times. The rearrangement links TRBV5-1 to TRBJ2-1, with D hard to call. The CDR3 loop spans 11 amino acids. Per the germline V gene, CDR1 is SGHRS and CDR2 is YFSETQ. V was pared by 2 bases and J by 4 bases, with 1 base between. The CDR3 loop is CASSLYNEQFF. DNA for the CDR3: TGCGCCAGCAGCTTATACAATGAGCAGTTCTTC.

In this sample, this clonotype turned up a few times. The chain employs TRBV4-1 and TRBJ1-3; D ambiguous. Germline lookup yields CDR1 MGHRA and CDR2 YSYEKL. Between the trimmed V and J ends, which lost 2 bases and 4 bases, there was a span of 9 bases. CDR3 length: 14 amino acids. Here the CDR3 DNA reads TGCGCCAGCAGCCAACAGCAAGGGGGAAACACCATATATTTT. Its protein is CASSQQQGGNTIYF.

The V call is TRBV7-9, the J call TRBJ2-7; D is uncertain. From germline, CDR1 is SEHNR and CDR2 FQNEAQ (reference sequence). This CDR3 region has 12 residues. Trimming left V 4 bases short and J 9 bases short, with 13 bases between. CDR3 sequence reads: CASSSPPTRQYF. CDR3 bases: TGTGCCAGCAGCTCCCCCCCTACGAGGCAGTACTTC.

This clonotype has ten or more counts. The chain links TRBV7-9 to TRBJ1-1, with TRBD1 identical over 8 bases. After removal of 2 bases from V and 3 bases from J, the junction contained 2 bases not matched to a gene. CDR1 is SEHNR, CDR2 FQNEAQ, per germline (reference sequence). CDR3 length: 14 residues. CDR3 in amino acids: CASSLNRGYTEAFF. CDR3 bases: TGTGCCAGCAGCTTAAACAGGGGGTACACTGAAGCTTTCTTT.

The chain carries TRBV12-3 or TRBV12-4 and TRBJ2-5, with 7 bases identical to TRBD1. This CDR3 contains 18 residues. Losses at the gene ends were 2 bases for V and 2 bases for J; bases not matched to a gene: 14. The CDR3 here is CASSLKPPGTDTQETQYF. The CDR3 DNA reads TGTGCCAGCAGTTTAAAACCTCCCGGGACAGATACTCAAGAGACCCAGTACTTC.

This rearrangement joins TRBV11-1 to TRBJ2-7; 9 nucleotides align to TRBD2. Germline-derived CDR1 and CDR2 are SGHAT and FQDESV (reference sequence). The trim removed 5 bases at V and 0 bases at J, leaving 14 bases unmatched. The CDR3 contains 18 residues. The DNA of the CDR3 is TGTGCCAGCAGCCCCTCGGGAGAGCGGGGGGTCCTCTCCTACGAGCAGTACTTC. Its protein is CASSPSGERGVLSYEQYF. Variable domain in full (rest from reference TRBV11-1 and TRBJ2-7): EAEVAQSPRYKITEKSQAVAFWCDPISGHATLYWYRQILGQGPELLVQFQDESVVDDSQLPKDRFSAERLKGVDSTLKIQPAELGDSAMYLCASSPSGERGVLSYEQYFGPGTRLTVT.

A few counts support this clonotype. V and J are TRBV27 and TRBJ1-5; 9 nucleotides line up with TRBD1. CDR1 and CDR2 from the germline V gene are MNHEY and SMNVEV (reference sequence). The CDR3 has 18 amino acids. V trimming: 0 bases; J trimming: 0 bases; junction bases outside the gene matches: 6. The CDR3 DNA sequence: TGTGCCAGCAGTTTATCGGGACAGGGCCGATATAGCAATCAGCCCCAGCATTTT. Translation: CASSLSGQGRYSNQPQHF.

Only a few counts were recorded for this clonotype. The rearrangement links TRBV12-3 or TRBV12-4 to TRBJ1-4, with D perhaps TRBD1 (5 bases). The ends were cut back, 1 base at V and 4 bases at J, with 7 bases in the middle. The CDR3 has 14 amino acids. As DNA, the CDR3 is TGTGCCAGCAGTTTAGGGGACCTTAATGAAAAACTGTTTTTT. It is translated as CASSLGDLNEKLFF.

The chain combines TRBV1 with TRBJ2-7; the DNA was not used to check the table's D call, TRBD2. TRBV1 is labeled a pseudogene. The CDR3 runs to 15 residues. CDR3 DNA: TGTGCCAGCAGCCCAGGGACAAGCGGGGGGGATCAGCAGTACTTC. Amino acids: CASSPGTSGGDQQYF.

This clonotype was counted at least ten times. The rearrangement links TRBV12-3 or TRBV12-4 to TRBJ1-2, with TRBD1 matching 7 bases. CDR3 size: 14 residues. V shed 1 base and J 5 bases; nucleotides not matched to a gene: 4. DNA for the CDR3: TGTGCCAGCAGTTTAGGAGGGACAGCATATGGCTACACCTTC. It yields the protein CASSLGGTAYGYTF.

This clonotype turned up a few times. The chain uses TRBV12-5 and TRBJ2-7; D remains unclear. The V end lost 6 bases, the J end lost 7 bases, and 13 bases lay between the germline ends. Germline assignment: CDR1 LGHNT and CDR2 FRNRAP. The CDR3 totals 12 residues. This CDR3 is CASGPLPGEQYF. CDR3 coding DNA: TGTGCTAGTGGGCCGCTCCCTGGGGAGCAGTACTTC.

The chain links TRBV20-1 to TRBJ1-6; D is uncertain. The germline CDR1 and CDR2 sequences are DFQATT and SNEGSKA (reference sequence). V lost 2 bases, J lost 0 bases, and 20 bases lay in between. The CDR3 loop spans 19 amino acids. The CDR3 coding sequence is TGCAGTGCTAGACCCCCCTCGGCGGCAGGACTCTCCTATAATTCACCCCTCCACTTT. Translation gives CSARPPSAAGLSYNSPLHF.

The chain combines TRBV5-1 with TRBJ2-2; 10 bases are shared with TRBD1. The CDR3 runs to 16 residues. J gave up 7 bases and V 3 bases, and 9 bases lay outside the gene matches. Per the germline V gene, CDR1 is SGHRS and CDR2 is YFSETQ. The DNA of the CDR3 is TGCGCCAGCAGCTACGGCGACAGGGGGCTTAGCGGGGAGCTGTTTTTT. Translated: CASSYGDRGLSGELFF.

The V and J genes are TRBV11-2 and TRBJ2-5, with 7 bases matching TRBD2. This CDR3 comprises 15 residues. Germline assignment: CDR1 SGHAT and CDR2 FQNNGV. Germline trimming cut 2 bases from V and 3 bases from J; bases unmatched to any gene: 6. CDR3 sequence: CASSLLWGGKETQYF. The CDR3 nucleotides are TGTGCCAGCAGCTTACTTTGGGGGGGAAAAGAGACCCAGTACTTC. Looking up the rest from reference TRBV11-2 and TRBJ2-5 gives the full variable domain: EAGVAQSPRYKIIEKRQSVAFWCNPISGHATLYWYQQILGQGPKLLIQFQNNGVVDDSQLPKDRFSAERLKGVDSTLKIQPAKLEDSAVYLCASSLLWGGKETQYFGPGTRLLVL.

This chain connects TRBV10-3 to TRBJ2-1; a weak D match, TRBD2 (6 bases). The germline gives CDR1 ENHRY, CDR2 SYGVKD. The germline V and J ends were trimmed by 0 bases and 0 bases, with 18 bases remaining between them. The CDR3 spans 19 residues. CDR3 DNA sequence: TGTGCCATCAGTGAGTCGATGGGACTCCCGCAGAGCTCCTACAATGAGCAGTTCTTC. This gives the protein CAISESMGLPQSSYNEQFF.

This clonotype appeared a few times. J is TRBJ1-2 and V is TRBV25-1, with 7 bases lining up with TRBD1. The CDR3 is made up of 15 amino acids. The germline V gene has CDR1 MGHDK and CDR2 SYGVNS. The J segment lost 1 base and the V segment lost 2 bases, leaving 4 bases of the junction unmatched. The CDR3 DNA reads TGTGCCAGCAGTGAACCCGGGACAGTTAACTATGGCTACACCTTC. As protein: CASSEPGTVNYGYTF.

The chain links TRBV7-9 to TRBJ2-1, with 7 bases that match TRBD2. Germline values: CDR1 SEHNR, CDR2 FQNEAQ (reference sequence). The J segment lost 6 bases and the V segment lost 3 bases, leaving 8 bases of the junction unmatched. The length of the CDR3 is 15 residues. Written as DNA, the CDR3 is TGTGCCAGCAGCTTTACCTCGACTAGCCTCAATGAGCAGTTCTTC. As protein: CASSFTSTSLNEQFF.

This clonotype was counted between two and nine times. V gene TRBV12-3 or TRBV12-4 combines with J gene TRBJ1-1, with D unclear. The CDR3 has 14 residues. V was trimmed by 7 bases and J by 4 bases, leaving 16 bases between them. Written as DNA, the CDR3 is TGTGCCAGCACCTTTAATGCAGGTTTCACTGAAGCTTTCTTT. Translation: CASTFNAGFTEAFF.

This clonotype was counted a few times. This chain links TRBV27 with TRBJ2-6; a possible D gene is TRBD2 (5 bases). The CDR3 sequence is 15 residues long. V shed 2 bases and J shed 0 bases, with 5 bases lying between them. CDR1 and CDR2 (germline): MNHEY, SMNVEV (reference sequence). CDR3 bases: TGTGCCAGCAGTTTACGGGACTCTGGGGCCAACGTCCTGACTTTC. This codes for CASSLRDSGANVLTF.

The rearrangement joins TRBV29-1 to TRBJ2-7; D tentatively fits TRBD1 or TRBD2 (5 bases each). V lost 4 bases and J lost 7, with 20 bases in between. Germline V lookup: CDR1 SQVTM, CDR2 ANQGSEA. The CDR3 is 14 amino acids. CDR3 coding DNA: TGCAGCGTTGCTGGTGGGACGGTTTCCCGGGAGCAGTACTTC. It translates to CSVAGGTVSREQYF.

The CDR3 reads CASSQLLAGADTQYF. Written as DNA, the CDR3 is TGCGCCAGCAGCCAACTACTAGCGGGAGCAGATACGCAGTATTTT. The chain carries TRBV4-1 and TRBJ2-3; 11 bases are a match to TRBD2. V was pared by 2 bases and J by 4 bases, with 2 bases of the junction left unmatched. From germline, CDR1 is MGHRA and CDR2 YSYEKL. CDR3 length: 15 amino acids.

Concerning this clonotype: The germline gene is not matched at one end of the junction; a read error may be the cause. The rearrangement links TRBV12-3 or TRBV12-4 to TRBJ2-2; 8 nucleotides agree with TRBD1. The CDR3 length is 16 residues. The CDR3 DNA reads TGTTCCAGCAGACGGGACAGGCTTAAGAACACCGGGGAGCTGTTTTTT. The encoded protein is CSSRRDRLKNTGELFF.